The 5 T cell receptor beta chains below come from one sample, sequenced in a study of blood T cell repertoires in COVID-19. Measured with immunoSEQ multiplex PCR; TCRdb has only the in-frame clones, and not every one. The profile shows about 270,000 clones, more than 75% of them singletons. The sample was PBMCs or T cells enriched from blood (not recorded which). The receptors stem from a woman in her sixties or seventies in a cohort exposed to, infected with or recovered from COVID-19 (not recorded which).

The CDR3 sequence is CASSLGVAGTGELFF. The CDR3 DNA reads TGTGCCAGCAGCTTAGGAGTCGCGGGCACCGGGGAGCTGTTTTTT. J is TRBJ2-2 and V is TRBV7-6; TRBD2 is a possible D gene (5 bases). From germline, CDR1 is SGHVS and CDR2 FNYEAQ. V was shortened by 1 base and J by 4 bases, with 10 bases between the two germline ends. This CDR3 comprises 15 residues.

This clone was counted only a few times. The chain couples TRBV19 to TRBJ2-3, with 9 bases aligning to TRBD2. The CDR3 extends over 15 amino acids. The V gene's germline CDR1 is LNHDA and CDR2 SQIVND (reference sequence). V dropped 4 bases and J dropped 5; count of bases not matched to a gene: 7. The CDR3 loop is CASSTGGREGDTQYF. The DNA for the CDR3 is TGTGCCAGTAGTACCGGAGGGCGGGAGGGAGATACGCAGTATTTT.

The chain is built from TRBV27 and TRBJ2-3; 9 positions agree with TRBD2. The CDR3 spans 18 residues. V lost 7 bases to trimming and J lost 4 bases; unmatched junction nucleotides: 18. Per germline, CDR1 MNHEY and CDR2 SMNVEV (reference sequence). The CDR3 sequence is CASIARGNLAGNSDTQYF. The CDR3 DNA follows: TGTGCCAGCATAGCCAGGGGGAACCTAGCGGGAAACTCAGATACGCAGTATTTT.

The genes are TRBV5-5 and TRBJ2-7; TRBD2 is a possible D gene (6 bases). The V end was cut by 1 base, the J end by 2 bases, with 10 bases between. Germline assignment: CDR1 SGHKS and CDR2 YYEKEE (reference sequence). The CDR3 consists of 14 residues. CDR3 sequence: CASSLTTGAYEQYF. CDR3 DNA sequence: TGTGCCAGCAGCTTGACTACGGGGGCCTACGAGCAGTACTTC. Supplemented by reference TRBV5-5 and TRBJ2-7, the full variable domain reads DAGVTQSPTHLIKTRGQQVTLRCSPISGHKSVSWYQQVLGQGPQFIFQYYEKEERGRGNFPDRFSARQFPNYSSELNVNALLLGDSALYLCASSLTTGAYEQYFGPGTRLTVT.

The chain uses TRBV6-4 and TRBJ1-6; 7 bases fit TRBD1. The CDR3 contains 15 residues. The trim removed 6 bases at V and 4 bases at J, leaving 6 bases unmatched. Germline CDR1 and CDR2: MRHNA and SNTAGT. This chain's CDR3 is CASRRPGQYNSPLHF. The DNA of the CDR3 is TGTGCCAGCAGAAGACCGGGACAGTATAATTCACCCCTCCACTTT.